This TCR beta chain was identified in a study of blood T cell repertoires in COVID-19. About the research overall: The United States, Italy and Spain supplied acute and convalescent COVID-19 samples. The cDNA or gDNA used as material had been derived from T cells, B-cell-depleted T cells, or PBMCs.

Authors' processing steps: Reference gene primer amplification in the assay estimated nucleated cell counts. Measured with immunoSEQ multiplex PCR; TCRdb has only the in-frame clones, and not every one. V and J calls and clone size are as listed in that table; D and trimming were resolved from the DNA. This table holds 140,000 to 150,000 clones, under 90% found once. The sample holds one count of this clone. This CDR3 contains 14 residues. Per the germline V gene, CDR1 is MNHNS and CDR2 is SASEGT. V shed 2 bases and J shed 2 bases, with 9 bases lying between them. The V call is TRBV6-1, the J call TRBJ1-2; D uncertain. Input material: peripheral blood. The receptor's source is a man between 70 and 80 years old who had recovered from COVID-19. CDR3 loop: CASSEPGNNYGYTF. The CDR3, as DNA: TGTGCCAGCAGTGAACCGGGGAACAACTATGGCTACACCTTC.